The rows below give T cell receptor beta chains drawn from one sample of a study of blood T cells in healthy people across ages. TCRdb re-called the 5' RACE reads with MiXCR, one entry per CDR3 protein. The sample carries roughly 2 million distinct CDR3 sequences, around 50% recorded once. Sequenced: blood. These receptors all come from a woman aged 40 to 50 in good health. Each CDR3 is given with its conserved first and last residue. Each record gives: clone size, D gene, J gene, V gene, CDR3 protein, CDR3 DNA. A D gene is named only where the DNA matches it firmly. Size is stated for part of the rows, as once, few or many counts, or as a class when the clone is expanded.

>NA|TRBD1|TRBJ2-5|TRBV27
CASSSPRQGSETQYF
TGTGCCAGCAGTTCACCTAGACAGGGAAGCGAGACCCAGTACTTC
>few|TRBD1|TRBJ1-2|TRBV12-3/TRBV12-4
CASRKTGLDGYTF
TGTGCCAGCAGAAAGACAGGGTTGGACGGCTACACCTTC
>NA|NA|TRBJ1-4|TRBV28
CASSLERHPTNEKLFF
TGTGCCAGCAGTTTGGAACGACATCCAACTAATGAAAAACTGTTTTTT
>NA|TRBD1|TRBJ2-1|TRBV20-1
CRAFPPGQGRNVQFF
TGCCGTGCTTTCCCACCGGGACAGGGTAGGAATGTTCAGTTCTTC
>NA|TRBD2|TRBJ2-3|TRBV20-1
CSARDVGLAATDTQYF
TGCAGTGCTAGGGATGTGGGACTAGCGGCCACAGATACGCAGTATTTT
>NA|NA|TRBJ2-7|TRBV29-1
CSVGTVGYNEQYF
TGCAGCGTTGGGACAGTGGGTTACAATGAGCAGTACTTC
>few|NA|TRBJ1-2|TRBV9
CASSGTLSYGYTF
TGTGCCAGTAGCGGGACATTAAGCTATGGCTACACCTTC
>few|TRBD1|TRBJ2-1|TRBV4-3
CASSQTGTGDNEQFF
TGCGCCAGCAGCCAAACCGGGACAGGGGACAATGAGCAGTTCTTC
>NA|TRBD1|TRBJ2-5|TRBV5-5
CASSWDAGTGALGTQYF
TGTGCCAGCAGCTGGGACGCCGGGACAGGGGCGCTTGGGACCCAGTACTTC
>NA|TRBD1|TRBJ2-6|TRBV5-1
CASRIRQGPSSGANVLTF
TGCGCCAGCAGGATAAGACAGGGCCCCAGCTCTGGGGCCAACGTCCTGACTTTC
>NA|TRBD1|TRBJ1-1|TRBV27
CASSLRTGGKWNTEAFF
TGTGCCAGCAGTTTACGGACAGGGGGCAAGTGGAACACTGAAGCTTTCTTT
>few|NA|TRBJ1-2|TRBV29-1
CSVFDYGYTF
TGCAGCGTCTTCGACTATGGCTACACCTTC
>NA|NA|TRBJ2-7|TRBV13
CASSHRQASYEQYF
TGTGCCAGCAGCCACAGACAGGCCAGCTACGAGCAGTACTTC
>many|NA|TRBJ2-7|TRBV7-2
CASSLVGQSSYEQYF
TGTGCCAGCAGCTTAGTCGGCCAGTCGAGCTACGAGCAGTACTTC
>NA|NA|TRBJ1-4|TRBV29-1
CSVEVGRGGFNEKLFF
TGCAGCGTTGAAGTCGGCAGGGGAGGATTTAACGAAAAACTGTTTTTT
>NA|TRBD1|TRBJ2-1|TRBV20-1
CSAPAPQGAYNEQFF
TGCAGTGCGCCCGCCCCACAGGGGGCCTACAATGAGCAGTTCTTC
>NA|NA|TRBJ1-5|TRBV4-1
CASSHAQGNQPQHF
TGCGCCAGCAGCCACGCGCAGGGGAACCAGCCCCAGCATTTT
>NA|TRBD1|TRBJ1-6|TRBV12-3/TRBV12-4
CASTPGQGAYSPLHF
TGTGCCAGCACCCCAGGACAGGGGGCTTATTCACCCCTCCACTTT
>NA|NA|TRBJ2-1|TRBV20-1
CSADVHNEQFF
TGCAGTGCCGATGTCCACAATGAGCAGTTCTTC
>NA|NA|TRBJ2-5|TRBV28
CASSFPRLDSQETQYF
TGTGCCAGCAGTTTTCCCCGCCTTGACAGCCAAGAGACCCAGTACTTC
>few|TRBD1|TRBJ2-4|TRBV25-1
CASSELGTGKDIQYF
TGTGCCAGCAGTGAATTGGGGACAGGGAAGGACATTCAGTACTTC
>once|TRBD1|TRBJ2-6|TRBV20-1
CSATETGGRPGANVLTF
TGCAGTGCTACTGAGACAGGGGGCAGGCCTGGGGCCAACGTCCTGACTTTC
>NA|NA|TRBJ1-1|TRBV5-1
CASSSANMNTEAFF
TGCGCCAGCAGCTCCGCAAATATGAACACTGAAGCTTTCTTT
>NA|NA|TRBJ1-5|TRBV28
CASRPVVGGQNQPQHF
TGTGCCAGCAGACCAGTCGTCGGGGGGCAAAATCAGCCCCAGCATTTT
>few|NA|TRBJ2-7|TRBV28
CASNPGGQTYEQYF
TGTGCCAGCAACCCCGGGGGACAAACCTACGAGCAGTACTTC
>NA|TRBD2|TRBJ2-1|TRBV9
CASSVGLAGGLSSYNEQFF
TGTGCCAGCAGCGTAGGACTAGCGGGGGGCCTGAGCTCCTACAATGAGCAGTTCTTC
>NA|NA|TRBJ2-7|TRBV28
CASSETGPSYEQYF
TGTGCCAGCAGCGAAACAGGGCCCTCCTACGAGCAGTACTTC
>few|NA|TRBJ2-7|TRBV10-3
CAISGGIYEQYF
TGTGCCATCAGTGGGGGCATCTACGAGCAGTACTTC
>few|TRBD1|TRBJ2-1|TRBV6-5
CASSYSSWTGSDNEQFF
TGTGCCAGCAGTTACTCATCCTGGACAGGGTCTGACAATGAGCAGTTCTTC
>NA|NA|TRBJ2-7|TRBV20-1
CSARRPGVRSYEQYF
TGCAGTGCTAGGAGGCCAGGTGTGAGATCCTACGAGCAGTACTTC
>NA|TRBD2|TRBJ2-7|TRBV4-2
CASSQDGLAGVYEQYF
TGTGCCAGCAGCCAAGACGGGCTAGCGGGAGTTTACGAGCAGTACTTC
>few|NA|TRBJ1-5|TRBV6-2/TRBV6-3
CASYGGGSNQPQHF
TGTGCCTCTTACGGGGGAGGGAGCAATCAGCCCCAGCATTTT
>NA|TRBD2|TRBJ2-2|TRBV5-1
CASSSSGNTGELFF
TGCGCCAGCAGCTCTAGCGGGAACACCGGGGAGCTGTTTTTT
>few|NA|TRBJ2-1|TRBV5-6
CASSLVGRNNEQFF
TGTGCCAGCAGCTTGGTGGGGAGAAACAATGAGCAGTTCTTC
>NA|NA|TRBJ2-7|TRBV6-5
CASSYSGVISYEQYF
TGTGCCAGCAGTTACTCAGGAGTGATCTCCTACGAGCAGTACTTC
>few|NA|TRBJ1-2|TRBV11-2
CASSPSGYTF
TGTGCCAGCAGCCCCTCTGGCTACACCTTC
>NA|NA|TRBJ2-6|TRBV7-3
CASSLTRDNVLTF
TGTGCCAGCAGCTTAACCAGGGACAACGTCCTGACTTTC
>NA|TRBD2|TRBJ2-7|TRBV4-3
CASSQEGSGGYEQYF
TGCGCCAGCAGCCAAGAAGGTAGCGGGGGCTACGAGCAGTACTTC
>NA|TRBD1|TRBJ1-4|TRBV27
CASSHGQGAGEKLFF
TGTGCCAGCAGTCATGGACAGGGGGCGGGTGAAAAACTGTTTTTT
>many|TRBD1|TRBJ2-7|TRBV5-1
CASSARTGEFEQYF
TGCGCCAGCAGCGCTAGGACAGGGGAATTCGAGCAGTACTTC
>NA|NA|TRBJ2-7|TRBV5-1
CASSLGHRDSSYEQYF
TGCGCCAGCAGCTTGGGACACAGGGACTCCTCCTACGAGCAGTACTTC
>NA|TRBD1|TRBJ1-1|TRBV6-5
CASSYGGTGGTEAFF
TGTGCCAGCAGTTATGGGGGGACAGGGGGCACTGAAGCTTTCTTT
>NA|NA|TRBJ2-4|TRBV5-1
CASSLQVVAKNIQYF
TGCGCCAGCAGCTTACAGGTTGTAGCCAAAAACATTCAGTACTTC
>NA|TRBD1|TRBJ1-1|TRBV12-3/TRBV12-4
CASSLMGGTGTFEAFF
TGTGCCAGCAGTTTAATGGGCGGGACAGGGACTTTTGAAGCTTTCTTT
>NA|TRBD1|TRBJ2-5|TRBV12-3/TRBV12-4
CASSGDRGLQTQYF
TGTGCCAGCAGTGGGGACAGGGGGCTGCAGACCCAGTACTTC
>NA|TRBD1|TRBJ2-4|TRBV7-2
CASSPTGAENIQYF
TGTGCCAGCAGCCCTACAGGGGCAGAAAACATTCAGTACTTC
>NA|NA|TRBJ1-2|TRBV7-2
CASSLGGGVSYGYTF
TGTGCCAGCAGCTTAGGAGGAGGGGTTTCCTATGGCTACACCTTC
>NA|NA|TRBJ2-3|TRBV5-1
CASSLLDGRTDTQYF
TGCGCCAGCAGCTTACTGGACGGACGCACAGATACGCAGTATTTT
>NA|NA|TRBJ2-3|TRBV4-2
CASRTRIGTDTQYF
TGTGCCAGCAGGACACGGATCGGAACAGATACGCAGTATTTT
>few|TRBD2|TRBJ2-7|TRBV7-2
CASSLTSGVTTYEQYF
TGTGCCAGCAGCTTAACTAGCGGGGTAACAACCTACGAGCAGTACTTC
>few|NA|TRBJ2-6|TRBV19
CASSIVSGSGANVLTF
TGTGCCAGTAGTATAGTCTCAGGGTCTGGGGCCAACGTCCTGACTTTC